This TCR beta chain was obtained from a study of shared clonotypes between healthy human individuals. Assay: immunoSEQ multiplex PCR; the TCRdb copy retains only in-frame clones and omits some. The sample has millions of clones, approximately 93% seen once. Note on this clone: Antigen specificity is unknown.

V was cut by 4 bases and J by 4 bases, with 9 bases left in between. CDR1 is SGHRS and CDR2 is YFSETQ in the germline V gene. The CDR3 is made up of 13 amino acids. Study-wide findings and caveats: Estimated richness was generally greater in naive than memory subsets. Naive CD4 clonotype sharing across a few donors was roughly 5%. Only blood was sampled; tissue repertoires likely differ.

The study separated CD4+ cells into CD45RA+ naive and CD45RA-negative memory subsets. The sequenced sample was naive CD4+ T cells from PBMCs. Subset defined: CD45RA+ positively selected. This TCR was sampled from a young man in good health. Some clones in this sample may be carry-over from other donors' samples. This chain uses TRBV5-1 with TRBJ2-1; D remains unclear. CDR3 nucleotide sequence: TGCGCCAGCAGCATGGACGGTTACAATGAGCAGTTCTTC. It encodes CASSMDGYNEQFF.